This T cell receptor beta chain is from a study of T cell repertoires in cytomegalovirus infection. Study at large: Both recently identified HLA-C-restricted and well-studied HLA-B-restricted CMV epitopes were used in the study. A matching HLA type, together with CMV infection, was signaled by public TCR beta signatures. General study findings and limits: HLA-C-restricted CMV clonotypes gave the most frequent clonotype in two of eight donors.

This clonotype has more than one count but fewer than ten. Its antigen is unidentified. The CDR3 is 14 amino acids. V was clipped by 7 bases and J by 8 bases; unmatched bases: 11. Germline CDR1 is LNHDA and CDR2 is SQIVND (reference sequence). TCRdb ran MiXCR on the reads and lists one entry per CDR3 protein. The repertoire holds 300,000 to 400,000 distinct CDR3 sequences, with roughly 29% as singletons. This TCR was sampled from a human donor in good health (CMV status not recorded). Some clones in this sample may be carry-over from other donors' samples. The chain recombines TRBV19 with TRBJ1-1; 9 bases line up with TRBD1. The material was cultured PBMCs, obtained from culture after CMV antigen stimulation. This CDR3 reads CASTRDRVPPEAFF. CDR3 sequence (DNA): TGTGCCAGTACCCGGGACAGGGTTCCCCCCGAAGCTTTCTTT. Together with reference TRBV19 and TRBJ1-1, the CDR3 gives the full variable domain: DGGITQSPKYLFRKEGQNVTLSCEQNLNHDAMYWYRQDPGQGLRLIYYSQIVNDFQKGDIAEGYSVSREKKESFPLTVTSAQKNPTAFYLCASTRDRVPPEAFFGQGTRLTVV.